This is a list of T cell receptor beta chains from one sample in a study of OX40 agonist ivuxolimab in advanced cancers. Clones were read by immunoSEQ multiplex PCR, and TCRdb kept only the in-frame ones, dropping some. Found here are roughly 74,000 clones, 80% to 90% of them singletons; the top ten hold less than 0.55%. Sequencing used CD4+ or CD8+ T cells sorted from blood, obtained in a trial of the OX40 agonist ivuxolimab. Source of these receptors: an adult with an advanced solid tumor such as melanoma, head and neck, liver or kidney cancer. Each CDR3 is given with its conserved first and last residue. The D gene is left open where the match is weak. Size is omitted from some rows. Given values are once, few, many or a class for expanded clones.

V gene	D gene	clone size	J gene	CDR3 DNA	CDR3 protein
TRBV6-5	TRBD1	.	TRBJ1-2	TGTGCCAGCAGGACAATTACAGGGGCTAACTATGGCTACACCTTC	CASRTITGANYGYTF
TRBV19	TRBD1	.	TRBJ2-1	TGTGCCAGTGGACTGGACAGGGGACACAATGAGCAGTTCTTC	CASGLDRGHNEQFF
TRBV19	TRBD1	.	TRBJ2-7	TGTGCCAGTAGTCCCCAGGGGGCCTCCTACGAGCAGTACTTC	CASSPQGASYEQYF
TRBV29-1	.	.	TRBJ1-4	TGCAGCGTGGGAACCCGAAATGAAAAACTGTTTTTT	CSVGTRNEKLFF
TRBV4-1	.	.	TRBJ2-2	TGCGCCAGCAGCCAAGTTAGAAACACCGGGGAGCTGTTTTTT	CASSQVRNTGELFF
TRBV29-1	.	.	TRBJ1-2	TGCAGCGTTGAAACAGGGTCCCCCTATGGCTACACCTTC	CSVETGSPYGYTF
TRBV5-1	.	.	TRBJ1-1	TGCGCCAGCAGTGAGAACACTGAAGCTTTCTTT	CASSENTEAFF
TRBV19	.	once	TRBJ1-1	TGTGCCAGTAGAAAGGGCAGGGAGAACACTGAAGCTTTCTTT	CASRKGRENTEAFF
TRBV7-2	TRBD2	.	TRBJ2-1	TGTGCCAGCAGCTTAGCTGGGGGGGGGATTTACAATGAGCAGTTCTTC	CASSLAGGGIYNEQFF
TRBV30	.	.	TRBJ2-5	TGTGCCTGGACCTCCGGGGAGACCCAGTACTTC	CAWTSGETQYF
TRBV13	TRBD2	.	TRBJ2-7	TGTGCCAGCAGCCCCACGGGACTAGGGACCTACGAGCAGTACTTC	CASSPTGLGTYEQYF
TRBV7-2	.	.	TRBJ1-2	TGTGCCAGCAGCCGGGACCGAAGCTATGGCTACACCTTC	CASSRDRSYGYTF
TRBV11-3	.	.	TRBJ2-7	TGTGCCAGCAGCTTAGCGGGTCGGGGCTACGAGCAGTACTTC	CASSLAGRGYEQYF
TRBV5-4	.	.	TRBJ1-6	TGTGCCAGCAGCTTGTGGGGTGTAGGTTCACCCCTCCACTTT	CASSLWGVGSPLHF
TRBV18	.	.	TRBJ1-1	TGTGCCAGCTCACCGGAGGGACCTTCCACTGAAGCTTTCTTT	CASSPEGPSTEAFF
TRBV7-2	TRBD1	once	TRBJ1-5	TGTGCCAGCAGCCGGGACAGGGGGCGGGATCAGCCCCAGCATTTT	CASSRDRGRDQPQHF
TRBV28	.	.	TRBJ1-2	TGTGCCAGCAGTACAACAGGGTGGTATGGCTACACCTTC	CASSTTGWYGYTF
TRBV6-5	TRBD1	.	TRBJ1-2	TGTGCCAGCAGGAGGGGGCAGGATGGCTACACCTTC	CASRRGQDGYTF
TRBV23-1	TRBD1	.	TRBJ1-5	TGCGCCAGCAGTCAATTGGGAAGGTGGGACAGGGGCCTCCGACAGCCCCAGCATTTT	CASSQLGRWDRGLRQPQHF
TRBV5-4	TRBD1	once	TRBJ1-2	TGTGCCAGCAGCTTGGACAGGGGGGTAGGCTATGGCTACACCTTC	CASSLDRGVGYGYTF
TRBV18	.	.	TRBJ1-6	TGTGCCAGCTCACCACGAGGTCAGGCCGATTCACCCCTCCACTTT	CASSPRGQADSPLHF
TRBV5-8	.	.	TRBJ2-5	TGTGCCAGCAGCCGCCCTTACAGAAAAGAGACCCAGTACTTC	CASSRPYRKETQYF
TRBV18	TRBD1	.	TRBJ2-1	TGTGCCAGCTCACCAAGGGGACAGGGGGGTAATGAGCAGTTCTTC	CASSPRGQGGNEQFF
TRBV5-1	.	.	TRBJ2-7	TGCGCCAGCAGCTTGGTGGGCGGGACGAGCTACGAGCAGTACTTC	CASSLVGGTSYEQYF
TRBV7-2	.	.	TRBJ2-7	TGTGCCAGCAGCTTAGGGACCACCTCCTACGAGCAGTACTTC	CASSLGTTSYEQYF
TRBV7-2	.	once	TRBJ1-2	TGTGCCAGCAGCTTAACGGGGCGAGGCTACACCTTC	CASSLTGRGYTF